This T cell receptor beta chain was captured by sequencing in a study of PD-1 blockade in classical Hodgkin lymphoma. In germline, CDR1 is MNHEY, CDR2 SVGAGI. V lost 5 bases and J lost 5, with 8 bases in between. CDR3 length: 12 amino acids. Profiled with immunoSEQ multiplex PCR; TCRdb holds only in-frame clones, not every one. The repertoire consists of some 150,000 clones, with 78% occurring once and the leading ten covering 7% to 9.5%. All trial patients relapsed after autologous stem cell transplantation. The sequencing used peripheral blood mononuclear cells (PBMCs), collected before the second cycle of nivolumab. The chain links TRBV6-5 to TRBJ2-3; maybe TRBD1 (6 bases). The source of this sequence is a human donor with classical Hodgkin lymphoma. Written as DNA, the CDR3 is TGTGCCAGCAGTCTCAGGGGAGATACGCAGTATTTT. Translation gives CASSLRGDTQYF.